A selection of T cell receptor beta chains follows, all from one sample in a study of blood T cell repertoires in COVID-19. Data came from immunoSEQ multiplex PCR; TCRdb stores just in-frame clones and leaves some out. The data hold 84,000 or so clones, with about 83% observed a single time. Source material: peripheral blood. The receptors derive from a man at least 80 years old with active or convalescent COVID-19. The CDR3 runs from the conserved cysteine through the conserved F or W. D genes are given only for firm matches. Size is stated for part of the rows, as once, few or many counts, or as a class when the clone is expanded.

>TRBJ2-1|TRBV3-1/TRBV3-2|TRBD1|.
CASSYRDRGEFF
TGTGCCAGCAGCTACCGGGACAGGGGCGAGTTCTTC
>TRBJ2-1|TRBV28|.|few
CASSLDSWFRPVTDNNEQFF
TGTGCCAGCAGTTTAGATAGCTGGTTTCGTCCAGTGACAGATAACAATGAGCAGTTCTTC
>TRBJ2-5|TRBV7-9|TRBD2|.
CASSLLGLAGAAETQYF
TGTGCCAGCAGCTTATTGGGACTAGCGGGAGCGGCAGAGACCCAGTACTTC
>TRBJ2-7|TRBV28|TRBD1|.
CASQQGMGEQYF
TGTGCCAGCCAACAGGGGATGGGGGAGCAGTACTTC
>TRBJ1-5|TRBV19|.|.
CASTRAGTRLSNQPQHF
TGTGCCAGTACTCGAGCCGGGACACGGCTTAGCAATCAGCCCCAGCATTTT
>TRBJ1-2|TRBV30|.|.
CAWSVYSGGGDGYTF
TGTGCCTGGAGTGTATACTCTGGGGGAGGGGATGGCTACACCTTC
>TRBJ2-7|TRBV28|TRBD1|few
CASKTGVEEQYF
TGTGCCAGCAAGACAGGGGTAGAGGAGCAGTACTTC
>TRBJ2-7|TRBV5-1|TRBD1|.
CASSSTGIPYEQYF
TGCGCCAGCAGCTCGACAGGGATTCCCTACGAGCAGTACTTC
>TRBJ2-2|TRBV7-7|.|.
CASSLGLGNTGELFF
TGTGCCAGCAGCTTAGGTCTCGGGAACACCGGGGAGCTGTTTTTT
>TRBJ2-1|TRBV5-4|TRBD1|once
CASSLRRTGGGNEQFF
TGTGCCAGCAGCTTACGCCGGACAGGGGGCGGGAATGAGCAGTTCTTC
>TRBJ2-7|TRBV10-1|TRBD1|few
CASSERAGGSAYEQYF
TGCGCCAGCAGTGAGCGGGCAGGGGGATCCGCCTACGAGCAGTACTTC
>TRBJ2-7|TRBV4-1|TRBD2|.
CASSHGGERYEQYF
TGCGCCAGCAGCCATGGGGGGGAGCGGTACGAGCAGTACTTC
>TRBJ2-2|TRBV19|TRBD2|.
CASSRSGNLNGELFF
TGTGCCAGTAGTCGTAGCGGGAATTTGAACGGGGAGCTGTTTTTT
>TRBJ2-2|TRBV19|TRBD2|.
CASSTGLAGELFF
TGTGCCAGTAGTACCGGACTAGCCGGGGAGCTGTTTTTT
>TRBJ1-1|TRBV3-1/TRBV3-2|.|.
CASSQRNTEAFF
TGTGCCAGCAGCCAGAGGAACACTGAAGCTTTCTTT
>TRBJ1-1|TRBV19|TRBD1|.
CASSVPFTGGYTEAFF
TGTGCCAGTAGTGTGCCATTTACAGGGGGTTATACTGAAGCTTTCTTT
>TRBJ1-1|TRBV12-2|.|.
CASRPGTGGSNTEAFF
TGTGCAAGTCGCCCCGGGACAGGGGGCTCCAACACTGAAGCTTTCTTT
>TRBJ1-4|TRBV2|.|.
CASSRDYEKLFF
TGTGCCAGCAGTCGGGACTATGAAAAACTGTTTTTT
>TRBJ1-5|TRBV30|.|.
CAWSVRSRHQPQHF
TGTGCCTGGAGTGTACGGAGCCGGCATCAGCCCCAGCATTTT
>TRBJ1-5|TRBV9|.|.
CASSPEDSPLSNQPQHF
TGTGCCAGCAGCCCCGAGGACAGCCCCCTTAGCAATCAGCCCCAGCATTTT
>TRBJ2-7|TRBV29-1|.|.
CSGKTGNEQYF
TGCAGCGGGAAAACAGGGAACGAGCAGTACTTC
>TRBJ2-1|TRBV6-5|TRBD2|.
CASRGTSSYNEQFF
TGTGCCAGCAGAGGGACTAGCTCCTACAATGAGCAGTTCTTC
>TRBJ2-7|TRBV5-1|.|many
CASSLGWRGEQYF
TGCGCCAGCAGCTTGGGTTGGAGGGGCGAGCAGTACTTC
>TRBJ1-4|TRBV19|.|.
CATSGSATNEKLFF
TGTGCCACCAGCGGAAGCGCAACTAATGAAAAACTGTTTTTT
>TRBJ1-2|TRBV18|.|.
CASSPDLGQGYTF
TGTGCCAGCTCACCCGACCTAGGACAAGGCTACACCTTC
>TRBJ2-5|TRBV11-2|.|.
CASSSSQVVPQETQYF
TGTGCCAGCAGCTCCTCCCAGGTTGTCCCACAAGAGACCCAGTACTTC
>TRBJ1-2|TRBV30|.|.
CAWSVGVRRLYGYTF
TGTGCCTGGAGTGTAGGGGTCAGGCGTCTCTATGGCTACACCTTC
>TRBJ1-1|TRBV15|.|few
CATSRDIGQSNSRNTEAFF
TGTGCCACCAGCAGAGATATAGGACAGTCGAATTCTCGGAACACTGAAGCTTTCTTT
>TRBJ2-1|TRBV6-2/TRBV6-3|.|.
CASSRQRLEQFF
TGTGCCAGCAGTCGTCAGAGGTTAGAGCAGTTCTTC
>TRBJ2-3|TRBV7-9|.|.
CASSLFPGDTQYF
TGTGCCAGCAGCTTATTCCCAGGGGATACGCAGTATTTT
>TRBJ1-4|TRBV28|.|.
CASSLQATNEKLFF
TGTGCCAGCAGTTTACAGGCAACTAATGAAAAACTGTTTTTT
>TRBJ1-2|TRBV4-2|.|.
CASSQDLMAGGFYGYTF
TGTGCCAGCAGCCAAGATCTCATGGCAGGTGGTTTTTATGGCTACACCTTC
>TRBJ2-3|TRBV3-1/TRBV3-2|.|.
CASSQEGTGSTDTQYF
TGTGCCAGCAGCCAAGAAGGTACGGGAAGCACAGATACGCAGTATTTT
>TRBJ1-2|TRBV19|TRBD1|.
CASRQGTNYGYTF
TGTGCCAGTCGACAGGGGACGAACTATGGCTACACCTTC
>TRBJ2-7|TRBV6-5|TRBD2|.
CASRRGREGRYEQYF
TGTGCCAGCAGGAGAGGCCGGGAGGGCCGCTACGAGCAGTACTTC
>TRBJ1-1|TRBV28|.|.
CASTGVRAFF
TGTGCCAGCACCGGAGTTCGAGCTTTCTTT
>TRBJ1-5|TRBV7-8|.|.
CASSARQEVSNQPQHF
TGTGCCAGCAGCGCTCGACAGGAGGTGAGCAATCAGCCCCAGCATTTT
>TRBJ2-3|TRBV5-1|.|.
CASSLGARAGTDTQYF
TGCGCCAGCAGCTTGGGGGCCAGGGCCGGCACAGATACGCAGTATTTT
>TRBJ1-1|TRBV23-1|.|.
CASSRLGGNTEAFF
TGCGCCAGCAGTCGTCTCGGGGGGAACACTGAAGCTTTCTTT
>TRBJ2-1|TRBV15|TRBD1|.
CATGTGTYNEQFF
TGTGCCACCGGGACAGGGACCTACAATGAGCAGTTCTTC
>TRBJ1-3|TRBV13|TRBD1|.
CASSPDRVQSGNTIYF
TGTGCCAGCAGCCCGGACAGGGTTCAGTCTGGAAACACCATATATTTT
>TRBJ1-1|TRBV19|.|.
CASSIDLGRDIRYTEAFF
TGTGCCAGTAGTATAGACCTGGGCAGGGACATTAGGTACACTGAAGCTTTCTTT
>TRBJ2-5|TRBV30|.|.
CAWSISGDQYF
TGTGCCTGGAGTATTTCGGGGGACCAGTACTTC
>TRBJ2-5|TRBV4-1|TRBD2|.
CASSQGIAGAPGGAQYF
TGCGCCAGCAGCCAAGGGATAGCGGGGGCCCCTGGCGGGGCCCAGTACTTC
>TRBJ1-3|TRBV28|TRBD1|.
CASRGQGANGNTIYF
TGTGCCAGCAGAGGACAGGGGGCTAATGGAAACACCATATATTTT
>TRBJ1-1|TRBV6-6|TRBD1|.
CASSYTGTGATEAFF
TGTGCCAGCAGTTACACCGGGACAGGGGCCACTGAAGCTTTCTTT
>TRBJ2-7|TRBV18|.|.
CASSPPGGASEQYF
TGTGCCAGCTCACCACCGGGGGGGGCAAGTGAGCAGTACTTC
>TRBJ2-1|TRBV19|TRBD1|.
CASSIKAGGPGFF
TGTGCCAGTAGTATAAAAGCAGGGGGCCCCGGGTTCTTC
>TRBJ1-2|TRBV2|.|.
CASSEGLEGKNTF
TGTGCCAGCAGTGAAGGTTTAGAGGGTAAGAACACCTTC
>TRBJ2-5|TRBV3-1/TRBV3-2|TRBD1|once
CASSQSLTGGGETQYF
TGTGCCAGCAGCCAAAGCTTGACAGGGGGAGGAGAGACCCAGTACTTC
>TRBJ2-5|TRBV5-4|.|.
CASSPDSRQGETQYF
TGTGCCAGCAGCCCTGACAGCCGACAAGGGGAGACCCAGTACTTC
>TRBJ1-1|TRBV18|TRBD1|.
CASSGTENTEAFF
TGTGCCAGCTCCGGGACAGAGAACACTGAAGCTTTCTTT
>TRBJ2-3|TRBV2|TRBD2|.
CASSERGGLSDTQYF
TGTGCCAGCAGTGAGCGGGGGGGCCTGTCAGATACGCAGTATTTT
>TRBJ2-1|TRBV7-8|TRBD2|.
CASSLTSGYNEQFF
TGTGCCAGCAGCCTGACTAGCGGATACAATGAGCAGTTCTTC
>TRBJ2-1|TRBV5-1|TRBD2|.
CASSPGTSGPENEQFF
TGCGCCAGCAGCCCTGGGACTAGCGGTCCAGAGAATGAGCAGTTCTTC
>TRBJ1-1|TRBV12-3/TRBV12-4|TRBD1|.
CATQGGAFTEAFF
TGTGCCACCCAGGGGGGAGCCTTCACTGAAGCTTTCTTT
>TRBJ1-1|TRBV30|.|.
CASSRPGGGTEAFF
TGTGCCAGCTCCCGCCCAGGCGGGGGGACTGAAGCTTTCTTT
>TRBJ1-1|TRBV6-5|.|.
CASSQNLVRTEAFF
TGTGCCAGCAGCCAGAACCTGGTGAGGACTGAAGCTTTCTTT
>TRBJ1-2|TRBV28|TRBD1|.
CASSRQGALYGYTF
TGTGCCAGCAGTAGACAGGGGGCTCTCTATGGCTACACCTTC